These 26 T cell receptor beta chains share one sample of origin, sequenced in a study of T cell repertoires in cytomegalovirus infection. TCRdb used MiXCR to reprocess the reads, holding one entry per CDR3 protein. The repertoire holds around 490,000 distinct CDR3 sequences, with about 26% as singletons. The sample comprised PBMCs. The receptors were gathered from a human donor in good health (CMV status not recorded). Some clones in this sample may be carry-over from other donors' samples.

This chain connects TRBV27 to TRBJ1-5; the D gene is possibly TRBD1 (5 bases). The CDR3 runs to 15 residues. Germline CDR1 is MNHEY and CDR2 is SMNVEV (reference sequence). V was clipped by 1 base and J by 5 bases, with 12 bases between them. CDR3 in amino acids: CASSLYGGGYQPQHF. The CDR3 DNA reads TGTGCCAGCAGTTTATACGGGGGGGGTTATCAGCCCCAGCATTTT.

J is TRBJ2-7 and V is TRBV6-2 or TRBV6-3; 7 bases agree with TRBD2. The CDR3 loop spans 15 amino acids. V lost 2 bases, J lost 3 bases, and 7 bases stayed unmatched. Germline V CDR1 and CDR2: MNHEY, SVGEGT. The CDR3, as DNA: TGTGCCAGCAGTTACAGTCCTAGCGGCCACTACGAGCAGTACGTC. It encodes CASSYSPSGHYEQYV.

The chain is built from TRBV5-1 and TRBJ2-5, with 7 bases fitting TRBD2. With V trimmed by 1 base and J by 2 bases, 8 bases remained unmatched. The CDR3 extends over 16 amino acids. CDR1 SGHRS and CDR2 YFSETQ come from the germline V gene. The CDR3 loop is CASSLFGGSTQETQYF. Here the CDR3 DNA reads TGCGCCAGCAGCTTGTTCGGGGGGAGTACTCAAGAGACCCAGTACTTC.

V is TRBV11-1 and J is TRBJ2-3; D is unresolved. The CDR3 sequence is 15 residues long. Germline V gene lookup returns CDR1 SGHAT and CDR2 FQDESV (reference sequence). Trimming took 1 base from V and 0 from J, leaving 8 bases between them. CDR3 sequence: CASSLGDRSTDTQYF. The CDR3 coding sequence is TGTGCCAGCAGCTTAGGGGATAGAAGCACAGATACGCAGTATTTT.

This sequence joins TRBV4-3 and TRBJ2-1; 7 positions agree with TRBD2. Germline CDR1 and CDR2: LGHNA and YSLEER. The CDR3 has 16 amino acids. The ends lost 4 bases at V and 8 bases at J; junction bases unmatched: 14. The CDR3 DNA is TGCGCCAGCAGCCGAGCCCTCGGACTAGGGGCGGATGAGCAGTTCTTC. Its translation: CASSRALGLGADEQFF.

This chain connects TRBV20-1 to TRBJ1-1; D remains ambiguous. The CDR3 runs to 12 residues. Germline V gene sequence: CDR1 DFQATT, CDR2 SNEGSKA (reference sequence). V dropped 0 bases and J dropped 7 bases, with 9 bases sitting between them. The CDR3 sequence is CSARDGPGEAFF. As DNA, the CDR3 is TGCAGTGCTAGAGATGGCCCCGGTGAAGCTTTCTTT.

This clonotype was counted only a few times. The chain uses TRBV4-2 and TRBJ1-1; TRBD1 matches at 7 bases. Per the germline V gene, CDR1 is LGHNA and CDR2 is YNFKEQ. The CDR3 contains 16 residues. The V gene end was trimmed by 1 base and the J gene end by 4 bases; junction bases not matched to a gene: 9. CDR3 sequence (DNA): TGTGCCAGCAGCCAAGGACCAGGGGGGGGTATCACTGAAGCTTTCTTT. As protein: CASSQGPGGGITEAFF.

This clonotype occurred many times. The V gene is TRBV11-3, the J gene TRBJ2-3; 8 bases line up with TRBD1. V lost 6 bases and J lost 4; bases outside the gene matches: 9. There are 15 residues in the CDR3. The germline V gene encodes CDR1 SGHNT and CDR2 YENEEA. CDR3 residues: CASSPGQGWSDTQYF. The CDR3 DNA reads as TGTGCCAGCAGTCCCGGACAGGGATGGTCAGATACGCAGTATTTT.

This clonotype was seen a few times. This rearrangement joins TRBV6-2 or TRBV6-3 to TRBJ2-7; D is unresolved. Trimming stripped 3 bases from V and 0 bases from J, with 9 bases between. CDR1 MNHEY and CDR2 SVGEGT come from the germline V gene. This CDR3 region has 14 residues. The CDR3 nucleotides are TGTGCCAGCAGTTATCCGGGCAGCTCCTACGAGCAGTACTTC. Encoded protein: CASSYPGSSYEQYF.

The chain is built from TRBV7-2 and TRBJ2-2, with TRBD1 matching 8 bases. Germline V gene data show CDR1 as SGHTA and CDR2 as FQGNSA. V shed 6 bases and J 6 bases; nucleotides not matched to a gene: 9. The CDR3 runs to 15 residues. CDR3 sequence: CASSPDRGWAGELFF. Here the CDR3 DNA reads TGTGCCAGCAGTCCCGACAGGGGTTGGGCCGGGGAGCTGTTTTTT.

The chain uses TRBV28 and TRBJ1-5; weak D call: TRBD1 (5 bases). Deletions cut 5 bases from V and 1 base from J, with 15 bases between. CDR1 is MDHEN, CDR2 SYDVKM, per germline. The CDR3 is 16 amino acids. This chain's CDR3 is CASSTLGGTSNQPQHF. DNA of the CDR3: TGTGCCAGCAGTACGTTGGGTGGGACCAGCAATCAGCCCCAGCATTTT.

The V call is TRBV5-4, the J call TRBJ2-1; 7 bases are a match to TRBD2. CDR3 size: 15 residues. Germline values: CDR1 SGHNT, CDR2 YYREEE (reference sequence). With V trimmed by 2 bases and J by 8 bases, 10 bases remained unmatched. The CDR3 bases are TGTGCCAGCAGCTTCGCGGGAGTTGTCGGGGATGAGCAGTTCTTC. As protein: CASSFAGVVGDEQFF.

This sequence joins TRBV19 and TRBJ1-5, with a possible D match to TRBD1 (6 bases). Per germline, CDR1 LNHDA and CDR2 SQIVND (reference sequence). The ends were cut back, 8 bases at V and 2 bases at J, with 13 bases in the middle. The CDR3 is 14 residues long. CDR3 coding DNA: TGTGCCAGTTCACAGGGTAACGGCAATCAGCCCCAGCATTTT. The encoded protein is CASSQGNGNQPQHF.

This clonotype occurred a few times. This rearrangement joins TRBV7-9 to TRBJ2-7; D is possibly TRBD1 (6 bases). V lost 3 bases and J lost 1, with 7 bases in between. There are 13 residues in the CDR3. CDR1 is SEHNR, CDR2 FQNEAQ, per germline (reference sequence). The CDR3 nucleotides are TGTGCCAGCAGCTTCACAGGGTCCTACGAGCAGTACGTC. This encodes CASSFTGSYEQYV.

The V call is TRBV6-6, the J call TRBJ1-5; tentative D call: TRBD1 (6 bases). Trimming stripped 7 bases from V and 2 bases from J, with 21 bases between. Germline CDR1 and CDR2: MNHNY and SVGAGI (reference sequence). This CDR3 is built from 17 residues. Written as DNA, the CDR3 is TGTGCCAGCAATACAGGGAAAAAGGGTGGTGGCAATCAGCCCCAGCATTTT. Its protein product is CASNTGKKGGGNQPQHF.

The V and J genes are TRBV28 and TRBJ1-4; unclear D gene. V gave up 7 bases and J gave up 8 bases, with 11 bases separating them. The V gene's germline CDR1 is MDHEN and CDR2 SYDVKM. The CDR3 runs 12 residues. The CDR3 DNA sequence: TGTGCCAGCACCCTCGGCGGCGAAAAACTGTTTTTT. It yields the protein CASTLGGEKLFF.

This clonotype was found a few times. The V and J genes are TRBV20-1 and TRBJ1-6; tentative D call: TRBD1 (5 bases). Germline V lookup: CDR1 DFQATT, CDR2 SNEGSKA (reference sequence). The CDR3 has 15 amino acids. Deletions cut 6 bases from V and 6 bases from J, with 18 bases between. DNA for the CDR3: TGCAGTGCCCACGAAACACGGGACCCTAATTCACCCCTCCACTTT. Translating gives CSAHETRDPNSPLHF.

Only a few counts were recorded for this clonotype. This chain connects TRBV14 to TRBJ1-3, with a tentative D call TRBD1 (5 bases). V lost 2 bases to trimming and J lost 4 bases, with 12 bases between them. The germline V gene encodes CDR1 SGHDN and CDR2 FVKESK. CDR3 size: 15 residues. This CDR3 reads CASSQTPGRGNTIYF. The CDR3 DNA is TGTGCCAGCAGCCAAACGCCGGGACGAGGAAACACCATATATTTT.

This clonotype was seen more than once but under ten times. The chain joins TRBV10-3 to TRBJ2-2; a weak D match, TRBD2 (6 bases). Germline CDR1 is ENHRY and CDR2 is SYGVKD. V shed 8 bases and J shed 2 bases, with 18 bases lying between them. The CDR3 extends over 16 amino acids. As DNA, the CDR3 is TGTGCCATCGTGCAAACGGGACTGGTTAACACCGGGGAGCTGTTTTTT. Protein sequence: CAIVQTGLVNTGELFF.

This chain links TRBV7-2 with TRBJ2-2, with D hard to call. The CDR3 is made up of 17 amino acids. Trimming cost V 0 bases and J 0 bases, with 11 bases left between them. From germline, CDR1 is SGHTA and CDR2 FQGNSA. The CDR3: CASSLALGYPNTGELFF. CDR3 coding DNA: TGTGCCAGCAGCTTAGCGCTGGGGTACCCGAACACCGGGGAGCTGTTTTTT. Combining the CDR3 with reference TRBV7-2 and TRBJ2-2 gives the whole variable domain GAGVSQSPSNKVTEKGKDVELRCDPISGHTALYWYRQSLGQGLEFLIYFQGNSAPDKSGLPSDRFSAERTGGSVSTLTIQRTQQEDSAVYLCASSLALGYPNTGELFFGEGSRLTVL.

This clonotype was recorded only once. V and J are TRBV29-1 and TRBJ2-1; D possibly corresponds to TRBD1 (8 bases). CDR1 is SQVTM and CDR2 is ANQGSEA in the germline V gene. V was pared by 7 bases and J by 4 bases, with 17 bases between. This CDR3 is 14 amino acids long. The CDR3 sequence is CSGEGQDRYNEQFF. CDR3 DNA sequence: TGCAGCGGGGAGGGACAGGATCGGTACAATGAGCAGTTCTTC.

The chain employs TRBV11-2 and TRBJ1-4; D possibly corresponds to TRBD1 (6 bases). Trimming removed 4 bases at V and 8 bases at J, with 20 bases between. The length of the CDR3 is 16 residues. The germline V gene has CDR1 SGHAT and CDR2 FQNNGV. CDR3 coding DNA: TGTGCCAGCAGCTCCCGCCAGGGGAAACGGGGGGAAAAACTGTTTTTT. It yields the protein CASSSRQGKRGEKLFF.

A single count supports this clonotype. The V call is TRBV6-2 or TRBV6-3, the J call TRBJ1-5, with D perhaps matching TRBD1 (5 bases). Per germline, CDR1 MNHEY and CDR2 SVGEGT. V lost 7 bases and J 7 bases, leaving 14 bases between the germline ends. This CDR3 has 13 residues. The DNA for the CDR3 is TGTGCCAGCACTGGGGGATCTCGGCAGCCCCAGCATTTT. Translating gives CASTGGSRQPQHF.

This clonotype was detected many times. The rearrangement joins TRBV7-2 to TRBJ2-1, with D possibly being TRBD1 (5 bases). CDR1 and CDR2 (germline): SGHTA, FQGNSA. This CDR3 is built from 15 residues. The V end lost 3 bases, the J end lost 11 bases, and 20 bases lay between the germline ends. The CDR3: CASSFDLGQGKKQFF. CDR3 DNA sequence: TGTGCCAGCAGCTTCGATCTCGGGCAGGGAAAAAAGCAGTTCTTC.

In its sample, this clonotype was seen many times. The CDR3 DNA follows: TGTGCCAGCAGCTTAGAAAGGGGCGCCCGATATAATTCACCCCTCCACTTT. Amino acid sequence: CASSLERGARYNSPLHF. This chain uses TRBV7-2 with TRBJ1-6; weak D call: TRBD1 (5 bases). The CDR3 is 17 residues long. Trimming cost V 1 base and J 4 bases, with 14 bases left between them. Germline lookup yields CDR1 SGHTA and CDR2 FQGNSA.

In its sample, this clonotype was seen a few times. The chain joins TRBV7-3 to TRBJ1-4; tentatively, D is TRBD1 (6 bases). CDR1 is SGHTA and CDR2 is FQGTGA in the germline V gene. The V end lost 5 bases, the J end lost 4 bases, and 14 bases lay between the germline ends. The CDR3 loop spans 15 amino acids. The CDR3 loop is CASSTNRAYNEKLFF. CDR3 DNA sequence: TGTGCCAGCAGCACGAACAGGGCATATAATGAAAAACTGTTTTTT.